The clone carrying this T cell receptor (beta chain) was seen more than once but under ten times. Its antigen is currently unknown. Generated by immunoSEQ multiplex PCR, the TCRdb table keeps only in-frame clones and is missing some. The repertoire consists of 4,500 to 6,500 clones, none detected only once. This entry is derived from a study of T cells after posttransplantation cyclophosphamide. V gave up 2 bases and J gave up 4 bases; unmatched junction bases: 8. The CDR3 sequence is 17 residues long. Looked up from germline, CDR1 is LGHNT and CDR2 is FRNRAP. A marrow graft followed busulfan-fludarabine conditioning, with cyclophosphamide on days +3 and +4. Regarding the study as a whole: Donor-recipient repertoire similarity was low at 1-2 months, rising over year one. Skin or GI-infiltrating T cells shared few TRB sequences with blood.

The sequencing used PBMCs, collected after allogeneic stem cell transplant with posttransplant cyclophosphamide. The chain recombines TRBV12-5 with TRBJ2-5; 12 bases agree with TRBD2. The TCR was taken from a female patient under 45 who received an allogeneic stem cell transplant from an unrelated donor, was CMV-positive, and had acute and chronic GVHD. A subset of T cells may come from the graft donor. The CDR3 DNA follows: TGTGCTAGTGGTTTGCCTCGGACTAGCGGGAAGGTAGAGACCCAGTACTTC. The encoded protein is CASGLPRTSGKVETQYF.